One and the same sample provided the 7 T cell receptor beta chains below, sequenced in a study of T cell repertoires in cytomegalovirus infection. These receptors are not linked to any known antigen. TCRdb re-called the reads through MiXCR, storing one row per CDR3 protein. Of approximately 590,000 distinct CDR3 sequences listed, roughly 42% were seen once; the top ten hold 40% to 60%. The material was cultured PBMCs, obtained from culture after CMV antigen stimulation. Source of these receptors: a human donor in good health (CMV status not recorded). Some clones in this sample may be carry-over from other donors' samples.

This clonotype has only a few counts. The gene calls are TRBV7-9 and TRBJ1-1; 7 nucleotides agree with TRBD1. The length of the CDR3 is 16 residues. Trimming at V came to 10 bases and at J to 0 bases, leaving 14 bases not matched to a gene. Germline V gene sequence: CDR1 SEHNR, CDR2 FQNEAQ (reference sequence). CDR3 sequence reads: CATPSGQDLLNTEAFF. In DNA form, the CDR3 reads TGTGCCACTCCCTCTGGACAGGACCTCCTGAACACTGAAGCTTTCTTT.

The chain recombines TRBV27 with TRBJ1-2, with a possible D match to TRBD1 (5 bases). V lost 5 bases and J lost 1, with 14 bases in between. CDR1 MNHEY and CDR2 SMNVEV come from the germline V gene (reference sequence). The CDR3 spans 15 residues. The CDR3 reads CASSASPGDNYGYTF. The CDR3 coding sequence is TGTGCCAGCAGTGCCAGCCCGGGGGATAACTATGGCTACACCTTC.

The CDR3 nucleotides are TGTGCCAGCAGCTTAGAAGGGACTTTGAACAATGAGCAGTTCTTC. Protein product: CASSLEGTLNNEQFF. The rearrangement uses TRBV11-2 and TRBJ2-1, with TRBD2 as a possible D gene (6 bases). Germline V gene data show CDR1 as SGHAT and CDR2 as FQNNGV. This CDR3 is 15 amino acids long. V gave up 0 bases and J gave up 5 bases, with 11 bases separating them.

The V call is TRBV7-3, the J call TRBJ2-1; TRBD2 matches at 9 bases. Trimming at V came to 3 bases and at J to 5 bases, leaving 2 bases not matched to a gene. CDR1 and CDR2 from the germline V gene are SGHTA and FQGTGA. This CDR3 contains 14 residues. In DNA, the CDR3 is TGTGCCAGCAGCTTTCGCGGGGGGGACAATGAGCAGTTCTTC. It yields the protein CASSFRGGDNEQFF.

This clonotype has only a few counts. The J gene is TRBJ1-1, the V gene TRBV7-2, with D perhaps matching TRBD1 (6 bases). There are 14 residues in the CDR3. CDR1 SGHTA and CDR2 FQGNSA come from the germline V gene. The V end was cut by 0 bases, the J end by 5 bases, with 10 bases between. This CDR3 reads CASSLALTGTEAFF. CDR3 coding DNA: TGTGCCAGCAGCTTAGCGCTAACAGGGACTGAAGCTTTCTTT.

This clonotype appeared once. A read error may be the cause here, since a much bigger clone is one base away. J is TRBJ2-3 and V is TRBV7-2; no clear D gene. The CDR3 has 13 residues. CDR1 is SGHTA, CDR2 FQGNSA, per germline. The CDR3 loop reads CACSRSRTDTQYF. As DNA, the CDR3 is TGTGCCTGCAGCCGTAGTCGGACAGATACGCAGTATTTT.

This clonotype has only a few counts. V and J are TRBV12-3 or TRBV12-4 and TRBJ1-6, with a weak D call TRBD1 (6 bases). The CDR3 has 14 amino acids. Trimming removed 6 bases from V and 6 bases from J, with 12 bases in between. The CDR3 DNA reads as TGTGCCAGCAGCCGAGACAGGAGTAATTCACCCCTCCACTTT. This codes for CASSRDRSNSPLHF.